The next 13 T cell receptor beta chains were all read from a single sample in a study of regulatory T cells in long-lasting Graves disease. Building of the TCR beta libraries involved iRepertoire HTBI primers and Arm-PCR of CDR3 regions. TCRdb re-analysed the multiplex PCR reads in MiXCR, keeping a single row per CDR3 protein. The data hold over 500,000 distinct CDR3 sequences, with approximately 16% observed a single time. Documented time point: newly diagnosed GD, antithyroid drugs for less than 3 months. After RNA was extracted from PBMCs, the TCR library was made from it. This sample was also put to use in a study of T cells in Graves' hyperthyroidism and ophthalmopathy.

The source was peripheral blood mononuclear cells (PBMCs), collected at new diagnosis, from a patient treated with antithyroid drugs. The receptors shown here come from a man between 18 and 29 years old with Graves disease.

This clonotype has a handful of counts. V and J are TRBV12-3 or TRBV12-4 and TRBJ1-2; 8 nucleotides agree with TRBD1. This CDR3 region has 13 residues. The V segment lost 6 bases and the J segment 8 bases; nucleotides outside the gene matches: 8. CDR3 sequence: CASRIDRGGGYTF. The CDR3 nucleotides are TGTGCCAGCAGGATCGACAGGGGTGGCGGCTACACCTTC.

This chain links TRBV6-2 or TRBV6-3 with TRBJ2-1, with D maybe TRBD2 (6 bases). Trimming cost V 7 bases and J 2 bases, with 15 bases left between them. This CDR3 is 15 amino acids long. Germline V gives CDR1 MNHEY, CDR2 SVGEGT. Written as DNA, the CDR3 is TGTGCCAGCATGCTCGGGACTTCGACCTACAATGAGCAGTTCTTC. The encoded protein is CASMLGTSTYNEQFF.

There are a few counts of this clonotype. The chain links TRBV5-1 to TRBJ2-7, with D possibly matching TRBD1 (6 bases). V lost 2 bases and J lost 7, with 16 bases in between. There are 14 residues in the CDR3. CDR1 and CDR2 from the germline V gene are SGHRS and YFSETQ. DNA for the CDR3: TGCGCCAGCAGCTTCCGGGCGGACCAGGGGGAGCAGTACTTC. It specifies CASSFRADQGEQYF.

This clonotype was found a few times. This may stem from a read error, because a much larger clone lies one nucleotide away. The chain links TRBV7-8 to TRBJ2-3, with 8 bases fitting TRBD2. V dropped 2 bases and J dropped 2; count of bases not matched to a gene: 3. This CDR3 has 15 amino acids. The germline gives CDR1 SGHVS, CDR2 FQNEAQ. CDR3 bases: TGTGCCAGCAGCTTAACTAGCGGATTCACAGATACGCAGTATTTT. The encoded protein is CASSLTSGFTDTQYF.

This clonotype was counted ten times or more. The rearrangement uses TRBV6-1 and TRBJ2-2; weak D call: TRBD2 (6 bases). V shed 5 bases and J shed 6 bases, with 10 bases lying between them. CDR3 length: 13 amino acids. In germline, CDR1 is MNHNS, CDR2 SASEGT. The CDR3 DNA is TGTGCCAGCAGTCCCAGACTAGCCGGGGAGCTGTTTTTT. Protein: CASSPRLAGELFF.

There are many counts of this clonotype. The rearrangement joins TRBV7-3 to TRBJ2-7; TRBD1 aligns across 12 bases. In germline, CDR1 is SGHTA, CDR2 FQGTGA. The CDR3 length is 15 residues. J was trimmed by 7 bases and V by 6 bases; bases with no gene match: 10. The CDR3 DNA reads as TGTGCCAGCAGTTCAACCGGGACAGGGGGCGGGGAGCAGTACTTC. Translating gives CASSSTGTGGGEQYF.

Only a few counts were recorded for this clonotype. This sequence joins TRBV18 and TRBJ2-2; D gene unclear. Germline CDR1 and CDR2: KGHSH and LQKENI. This CDR3 comprises 13 residues. Trimming cost V 5 bases and J 3 bases, with 7 bases left between them. CDR3 sequence reads: CASSTSDTGELFF. CDR3 DNA: TGTGCCAGCTCAACATCGGACACCGGGGAGCTGTTTTTT. The full variable domain, with the rest looked up from reference TRBV18 and TRBJ2-2, is NAGVMQNPRHLVRRRGQEARLRCSPMKGHSHVYWYRQLPEEGLKFMVYLQKENIIDESGMPKERFSAEFPKEGPSILRIQQVVRGDSAAYFCASSTSDTGELFFGEGSRLTVL.

J is TRBJ2-7 and V is TRBV29-1; weak D call: TRBD1 (7 bases). This CDR3 is built from 12 residues. The ends were cut back, 4 bases at V and 6 bases at J, with 13 bases in the middle. The V gene's germline CDR1 is SQVTM and CDR2 ANQGSEA. As DNA, the CDR3 is TGCAGCGTTGGGGCCAGGGGGGTCGAGCAGTACTTC. Its translation is CSVGARGVEQYF.

This clonotype was counted ten times or more. The chain is built from TRBV2 and TRBJ1-1; 7 positions match TRBD1. Germline values: CDR1 SNHLY, CDR2 FYNNEI. V was pared by 10 bases and J by 2 bases, with 7 bases of the junction left unmatched. The CDR3 sequence is 13 residues long. The CDR3 protein is CATWGQLNTEAFF. CDR3 sequence (DNA): TGTGCCACTTGGGGACAGCTCAACACTGAAGCTTTCTTT.

The chain is built from TRBV20-1 and TRBJ2-3; perhaps TRBD2 as D (6 bases). The CDR3 runs 14 residues. V dropped 4 bases and J dropped 1 base, with 12 bases sitting between them. CDR1 and CDR2 (germline): DFQATT, SNEGSKA (reference sequence). CDR3 amino acids: CSANPGTRTDTQYF. CDR3 sequence (DNA): TGCAGTGCTAATCCCGGGACTCGCACAGATACGCAGTATTTT.

J is TRBJ2-7 and V is TRBV6-1; tentatively, D is TRBD1 (6 bases). CDR1 is MNHNS, CDR2 SASEGT, per germline. This CDR3 spans 11 amino acids. The ends were cut back, 7 bases at V and 7 bases at J, with 11 bases in the middle. The CDR3 loop reads CASTQGKEQYF. The CDR3 region has the DNA TGTGCCAGCACCCAGGGGAAAGAGCAGTACTTC.

The chain combines TRBV27 with TRBJ2-1, with D perhaps matching TRBD1 (6 bases). CDR1 and CDR2 from the germline V gene are MNHEY and SMNVEV (reference sequence). The V and J ends lost 1 base and 5 bases respectively, with 9 bases between them. The CDR3 contains 14 residues. CDR3 nucleotides: TGTGCCAGCAGTTTATACGAGGGGGACAATGAGCAGTTCTTC. This codes for CASSLYEGDNEQFF.

The chain couples TRBV5-6 to TRBJ1-5; D not resolved. Germline V gives CDR1 SGHDT, CDR2 YYEEEE. The ends were cut back, 4 bases at V and 7 bases at J, with 12 bases in the middle. The CDR3 loop spans 13 amino acids. The CDR3 reads CASSRARAQPQHF. The CDR3 region has the DNA TGTGCCAGCAGCCGGGCCCGGGCCCAGCCCCAGCATTTT. The whole variable domain, filled in from reference TRBV5-6 and TRBJ1-5, reads DAGVTQSPTHLIKTRGQQVTLRCSPKSGHDTVSWYQQALGQGPQFIFQYYEEEERQRGNFPDRFSGHQFPNYSSELNVNALLLGDSALYLCASSRARAQPQHFGDGTRLSIL.